There are many counts of the clone carrying this T cell receptor (beta chain). Its antigen is unknown. Construction of TCR beta libraries was performed using quantitative 5'-RACE with molecular barcodes. TCRdb passed the 5' RACE reads through MiXCR, listing each CDR3 protein once. Of approximately 200,000 distinct CDR3 sequences in the sample, roughly 13% were seen once. The data stem from a study of CD8 T cells in ankylosing spondylitis. Broader study findings: Significantly higher representation of disease-linked clones was reported for matched ankylosing spondylitis synovial fluid.

This clonotype was obtained from a male donor with ankylosing spondylitis or in good health (not recorded which). The sample was blood, either unsorted or a sorted T cell fraction (not recorded which).

CDR3 nucleotides: TGTGCCAGCAGCCTTGCCTGGGATTCACCCCTCCACTTT. Amino acids: CASSLAWDSPLHF. V usage is TRBV7-9 and J usage is TRBJ1-6; D not certain. The V gene's germline CDR1 is SEHNR and CDR2 FQNEAQ (reference sequence). Trimming removed 5 bases from V and 8 bases from J, with 10 bases in between. CDR3 length equals 13 residues.